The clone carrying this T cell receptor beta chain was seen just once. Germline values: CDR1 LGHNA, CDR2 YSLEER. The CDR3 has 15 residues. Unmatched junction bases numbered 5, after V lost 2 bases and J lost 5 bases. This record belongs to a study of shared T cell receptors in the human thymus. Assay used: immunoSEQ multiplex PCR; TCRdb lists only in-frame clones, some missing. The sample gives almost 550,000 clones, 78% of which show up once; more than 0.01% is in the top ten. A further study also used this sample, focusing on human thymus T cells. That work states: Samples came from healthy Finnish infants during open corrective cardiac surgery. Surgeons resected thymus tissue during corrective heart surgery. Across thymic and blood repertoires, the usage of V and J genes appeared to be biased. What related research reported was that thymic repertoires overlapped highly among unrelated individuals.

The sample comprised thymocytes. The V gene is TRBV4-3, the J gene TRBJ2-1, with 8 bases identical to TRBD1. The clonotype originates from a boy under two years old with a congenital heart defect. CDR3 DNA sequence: TGCGCCAGCAGCCAAAGGACAGGGCTTAACAATGAGCAGTTCTTC. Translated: CASSQRTGLNNEQFF.